These T cell receptor beta chains were read from a single sample in a study of T cell repertoires in cytomegalovirus infection. TCRdb reprocessed the reads via MiXCR and lists one record per CDR3 protein. The sample consists of 750,000 to 900,000 distinct CDR3 sequences, approximately 32% of them appearing once. These receptors lack a known antigen. The specimen was cultured CD8+ T cells from PBMCs, collected from culture after CMV antigen stimulation. The receptors originated from a human donor in good health (CMV status not recorded). Some clones in this sample may be carry-over from other donors' samples. The CDR3 runs from the conserved cysteine through the conserved F or W. Each record gives: V gene, D gene, J gene, clone size, CDR3 DNA, CDR3 protein. A D gene is named only where the DNA matches it firmly. Some rows mark clone size as missing; the rest say once, few, many or name a class of expanded clone.

TRBV18	.	TRBJ2-5	.	TGTGCCAGCTCACCAGTAGGGATGGAGACCCAGTACTTC	CASSPVGMETQYF
TRBV5-1	.	TRBJ1-1	.	TGCGCCAGCAGCCGGGCCACACAGGGTACCACTGAAGCTTTCTTT	CASSRATQGTTEAFF
TRBV7-8	.	TRBJ2-4	many	TGTGCCAGCAGCTCAGGGGCCCTAGCCAAAAACATTCAGTACTTC	CASSSGALAKNIQYF
TRBV2	.	TRBJ1-5	few	TGTGCCAGCAGTGAAGCGCTACAGTATAGCAATCAGCCCCAGCATTTT	CASSEALQYSNQPQHF
TRBV15	TRBD1	TRBJ2-1	few	TGTGCCACCAGCAGCAATGCACTCGGGACAGGCCTATCGGGCTCCTACAATGAGCAGTTCTTC	CATSSNALGTGLSGSYNEQFF
TRBV5-1	.	TRBJ1-5	.	TGCGCCAGCAGCTTGGATACTCTACTCCCTGGGCAGCCCCAGCATTTT	CASSLDTLLPGQPQHF
TRBV7-8	.	TRBJ1-4	many	TGTGCCAGCAGCCCCAGCTCAGGGTCAGTTGGTGATGAAAAACTGTTTTTT	CASSPSSGSVGDEKLFF
TRBV28	TRBD1	TRBJ1-1	.	TGTGCCAGCAGCCCTCCCGGGGACAGGGGTCTCTTT	CASSPPGDRGLF
TRBV11-2	.	TRBJ1-2	few	TGTGCCAGCAGCTTATTAGGCAAAACTAACTATGGCTACACCTTC	CASSLLGKTNYGYTF
TRBV7-7	TRBD2	TRBJ2-1	many	TGTGCTAGCAGCCCCGAGACTAGCGGGGGGTACAATGAGCAGTTCTTC	CASSPETSGGYNEQFF
TRBV19	.	TRBJ1-1	.	TGTGCCAGTAGTATGTCAACAGGGCCGGGTACTGAAGCTTTCTTT	CASSMSTGPGTEAFF
TRBV7-9	.	TRBJ1-4	.	TGTGCCAGCAGCTCCCTGGTAGACGGCTGGGAAAAACTGTTTTTT	CASSSLVDGWEKLFF
TRBV4-1	TRBD1	TRBJ1-5	.	TGCGCCAGCAGCCACGGAGGACAGGGCCAGCCCCAGCATTTT	CASSHGGQGQPQHF
TRBV4-2	.	TRBJ1-2	.	TGTGCCAGCAGCCAAGATTCCGGGGTCCCCCTATATGGCTACACCTTC	CASSQDSGVPLYGYTF
TRBV7-2	.	TRBJ2-5	many	TGTGCCAGCAGCTTAGATGGGGCCCCACAAGAGACCCAGTACTTC	CASSLDGAPQETQYF
TRBV29-1	TRBD1	TRBJ2-1	.	TGCAGCGTTCAGACTACAGGGGGAGTAGGGGATGAGCAGTTCTTC	CSVQTTGGVGDEQFF
TRBV12-3/TRBV12-4	.	TRBJ2-1	.	TGTGCCAGCAGGGATTATGACAGCAATGAGCAGTTCTTC	CASRDYDSNEQFF
TRBV6-2/TRBV6-3	.	TRBJ2-7	.	TGTGCCAGCAGTTACCCCCTGGGGGAGCAGTACTTC	CASSYPLGEQYF
TRBV7-9	TRBD1	TRBJ2-6	few	TGTGCCAGCAGCGCCCCGGACAGGGACTCTGGGGCCAACGTCCTGACTTTC	CASSAPDRDSGANVLTF
TRBV9	.	TRBJ1-1	few	TGTGCCAGCACCGGGGACGAAGTGAACACTGAAGCTTTCTTT	CASTGDEVNTEAFF
TRBV25-1	.	TRBJ1-1	once	TGTGCCAGTACTAGGTCTGGAAGGGGGATCACTGAAGCTTTCTTT	CASTRSGRGITEAFF
TRBV9	.	TRBJ2-1	.	TGTGCCAGCAGCGTACGAACATACAATGAGCAGTTCTTC	CASSVRTYNEQFF
TRBV19	TRBD1	TRBJ2-3	.	TGTGCCAGTAAGCAGGGGGCCGGAGATACGCAGTATTTT	CASKQGAGDTQYF
TRBV12-3/TRBV12-4	TRBD1	TRBJ1-1	few	TGTGCCAGCAGACAGGGGGCAGGGAACACTGAAGCTTTCTTT	CASRQGAGNTEAFF
TRBV7-9	.	TRBJ2-6	.	TGTGCCAATTCACAGGAGATCTCTGGGGCCAACGTCCTGACTTTC	CANSQEISGANVLTF
TRBV27	.	TRBJ1-6	few	TGTGCCAGCAGTTCGCGGGGACGGTTCTATAATTCACCCCTCCACTTT	CASSSRGRFYNSPLHF
TRBV9	.	TRBJ1-2	.	TGTGCCAGCAGCGAAGTGACGGGACCCTATGGCTACACCTTC	CASSEVTGPYGYTF
TRBV5-4	.	TRBJ2-2	many	TGTGCCAGCAGCCCTGGACGTGCGTGGACCGGGGAGCTGTTTTTT	CASSPGRAWTGELFF
TRBV11-1	TRBD1	TRBJ2-2	.	TGTGCCAGCAGCCTCCGGGACAGGGAAGGATGGGAGCTGTTTTTT	CASSLRDREGWELFF
TRBV27	.	TRBJ1-2	.	TGTGCCAGCCGAGAACCTAACTATGGCTACACCTTC	CASREPNYGYTF
TRBV9	TRBD2	TRBJ2-1	.	TGTGCCAGCAGCGTAGCGGCGGGGGGGTTACATGAGCAGTTCTTC	CASSVAAGGLHEQFF
TRBV7-8	.	TRBJ2-2	.	TGTGCCAGCAGCGCCCCCGGGGGACTCGCCGGGGAGCTGTTTTTT	CASSAPGGLAGELFF
TRBV5-6	.	TRBJ2-5	few	TGTGCCAGCAGCTTTGGAACCGTCGGGACCCAGTACTTC	CASSFGTVGTQYF
TRBV7-4	.	TRBJ2-2	.	TGTGCCAGCAGCTCCACAGGATACCGAGGGACCGGGGAGCTGTTTTTT	CASSSTGYRGTGELFF
TRBV6-1	TRBD2	TRBJ2-1	.	TGTGCCAGCAGTGTAACTCTAGCGGGGCCTAACAATGAGCAGTTCTTC	CASSVTLAGPNNEQFF
TRBV4-1	TRBD1	TRBJ1-4	.	TGCGCCAGCAGCCAAGAATGGGGGACAGGGATTAATGAAAAACTGTTTTTT	CASSQEWGTGINEKLFF
TRBV20-1	.	TRBJ1-2	.	TGCAGTGCTAGAGATTGGCAGGGAAGAGGCTACACCTTC	CSARDWQGRGYTF
TRBV4-1	.	TRBJ2-7	.	TGCGCCAGCAGCCCACTACAGGGAACGCTCTACGAGCAGTACTTC	CASSPLQGTLYEQYF
TRBV10-3	TRBD1	TRBJ1-2	.	TGTGCCATCAGAACTTCCGGGACAGGGAAGTATGATGACGGCTACACCTTC	CAIRTSGTGKYDDGYTF
TRBV6-1	.	TRBJ1-2	few	TGTGCCAGCAGCCCAGACAGTGCCGTGCCCTATGGCTACACCTTC	CASSPDSAVPYGYTF
TRBV6-1	.	TRBJ2-3	few	TGTGCCAGCGGGTTCGGGGGAAGCACAGATACGCAGTATTTT	CASGFGGSTDTQYF
TRBV9	.	TRBJ1-5	.	TGTGCCAGCAGCGCCCGTCCTCCGGAGGGGGGCATGGGGGATGAGAGCAATCAGCCCCAGCATTTT	CASSARPPEGGMGDESNQPQHF
TRBV6-5	TRBD1	TRBJ2-6	many	TGTGCCAGCCGAATGGACAGGGGCACTGGGGCCAACGTCCTGACTTTC	CASRMDRGTGANVLTF
TRBV13	.	TRBJ2-1	.	TGTGCCAGCAGCTCGATAGTAGGACCCTCTCGCAGGGTAAACAATGAGCAGTTCTTC	CASSSIVGPSRRVNNEQFF
TRBV25-1	.	TRBJ1-2	.	TGTGCCAGCAGTGAATCCCGCCGGGGAGGCTACACCTTC	CASSESRRGGYTF
TRBV7-2	TRBD1	TRBJ2-5	many	TGTGCCAGCAGCTTCCCGGACAGGGGGCAAGAGACCCAGTACTTC	CASSFPDRGQETQYF
TRBV5-5	.	TRBJ2-1	.	TGTGCCAGCACTCGAGGTCAGGGGATAGTCAATGAGCAGTTCTTC	CASTRGQGIVNEQFF
TRBV5-1	.	TRBJ1-1	.	TGCGCCAGCTATCTGCCGGGGGCAGCTGAAGCTTTCTTT	CASYLPGAAEAFF
TRBV7-6	TRBD2	TRBJ2-1	.	TGTGCGTCGGGCGGGGGGGTTTACAATGAGCAGTTCTTC	CASGGGVYNEQFF
TRBV4-1	.	TRBJ2-2	few	TGCGCCAGCAGCCACAGGAACACCGGGGAGCTGTTTTTT	CASSHRNTGELFF
TRBV5-5	.	TRBJ2-7	.	TGTGCCAGCAGCCAGGACGCGGGGCCATCCTACGAGCAGTACTTC	CASSQDAGPSYEQYF
TRBV5-3	.	TRBJ1-2	.	TGTGCCAGCAGCGCCGAGGGGCCTGGCTACACCTTC	CASSAEGPGYTF
TRBV4-1	TRBD2	TRBJ2-7	many	TGCGCCAGCAGCCACCTTTGGACTAGCGGTTCCTACGAGCAGTACTTC	CASSHLWTSGSYEQYF
TRBV6-5	.	TRBJ1-1	few	TGTGCCAGCAGTTACTCTACGTGGGGGGGAAACACTGAAGCTTTCTTT	CASSYSTWGGNTEAFF
TRBV28	TRBD1	TRBJ2-5	.	TGTGCCAGCAGTTCCAGGGGGAACGGGCCCCCCGGGGAGACCCAGTACTTC	CASSSRGNGPPGETQYF